Below, 11 T cell receptor beta chains from the same sample are listed, as sequenced in a study of T-cell reconstitution after alpha-beta-depleted transplantation in children. Molecular barcoding with unique molecular identifiers was used for the TCRbeta library. In TCRdb, the PCR reads were re-called with MiXCR into one record per CDR3 protein. The sample consists of more than 200,000 distinct CDR3 sequences, 9% to 10% of them appearing once. The sample consisted of PBMCs from the stem cell graft donor, taken from the stem cell graft. The origin of the receptors is a human donor who donated a stem cell graft to a child with SCID.

This clonotype occurred many times. The J gene is TRBJ2-3, the V gene TRBV20-1, with D perhaps matching TRBD1 (5 bases). Deletions cut 1 base from V and 5 bases from J, with 16 bases between. CDR3 length: 15 amino acids. Germline lookup yields CDR1 DFQATT and CDR2 SNEGSKA (reference sequence). The CDR3 DNA is TGCAGTGCTAGAGTACTACAGGCCAAGGGAGATACGCAGTATTTT. Amino acid sequence: CSARVLQAKGDTQYF.

A few counts support this clonotype. The genes are TRBV20-1 and TRBJ1-5, with 7 bases identical to TRBD1. The germline V gene has CDR1 DFQATT and CDR2 SNEGSKA (reference sequence). The J segment lost 7 bases and the V segment lost 4 bases, leaving 7 bases of the junction unmatched. The CDR3 spans 13 residues. The CDR3 loop reads CSAKTTGSQPQHF. CDR3 coding DNA: TGCAGTGCTAAAACGACAGGGTCCCAGCCCCAGCATTTT.

This clonotype has more than one count but fewer than ten. V and J are TRBV5-1 and TRBJ2-5; the D gene is possibly TRBD2 (5 bases). The CDR3 is made up of 15 amino acids. Germline values: CDR1 SGHRS, CDR2 YFSETQ. Trimming cost V 3 bases and J 2 bases, with 14 bases left between them. CDR3 DNA: TGCGCCAGCAGCTGGAATTTGGGCGGGCAAGAGACCCAGTACTTC. Its translation: CASSWNLGGQETQYF.

There are many counts of this clonotype. The chain carries TRBV2 and TRBJ1-6, with TRBD1 matching over 8 bases. This CDR3 contains 15 residues. After removal of 3 bases from V and 5 bases from J, the junction contained 3 bases not matched to a gene. In germline, CDR1 is SNHLY, CDR2 FYNNEI. CDR3 protein: CASSDGTGNNSPLHF. The CDR3 DNA reads as TGTGCCAGCAGTGACGGGACAGGAAATAATTCACCCCTCCACTTT.

There are many counts of this clonotype. This chain's CDR3 is CASQGVPQPGYGYTF. CDR3 sequence (DNA): TGTGCCAGCCAGGGCGTCCCCCAACCCGGCTATGGCTACACCTTC. The chain couples TRBV11-2 to TRBJ1-2; a possible D gene is TRBD1 (5 bases). This CDR3 region has 15 residues. Trimming cost V 8 bases and J 4 bases, with 20 bases left between them. Germline V gene lookup returns CDR1 SGHAT and CDR2 FQNNGV.

In its sample, this clonotype was seen many times. This rearrangement joins TRBV4-2 to TRBJ2-3; D gene ambiguous. The V gene lost 0 bases and the J gene lost 4 bases, with 20 bases spanning the gap. The CDR3 runs to 18 residues. The germline CDR1 and CDR2 sequences are LGHNA and YNFKEQ. CDR3 amino acids: CASSQEVREIAPADTQYF. CDR3 DNA: TGTGCCAGCAGCCAAGAAGTGCGAGAAATAGCCCCCGCAGATACGCAGTATTTT.

About this clonotype itself: This likely comes from a read error, as the CDR3 has no conserved phenylalanine or tryptophan at its end. The V and J genes are TRBV7-6 and TRBJ2-3, with D possibly being TRBD1 (6 bases). The germline V gene has CDR1 SGHVS and CDR2 FNYEAQ. CDR3 length equals 16 residues. This chain's CDR3 is CASTPLQGRNTDAQYL. The CDR3 nucleotides read TGTGCCAGCACTCCCCTCCAGGGGCGGAACACAGATGCGCAGTATTTG.

Many counts were recorded for this clonotype. The chain is built from TRBV5-1 and TRBJ2-3, with a tentative D call TRBD1 (6 bases). V dropped 0 bases and J dropped 1 base, with 12 bases sitting between them. The CDR3 consists of 16 residues. The germline gives CDR1 SGHRS, CDR2 YFSETQ. In DNA form, the CDR3 reads TGCGCCAGCAGCTTGGCGAGGGGGTTGGGCACAGATACGCAGTATTTT. Protein sequence: CASSLARGLGTDTQYF.

At least ten counts were recorded for this clonotype. The genes are TRBV27 and TRBJ1-5; maybe TRBD1 (6 bases). Trimming pared 5 bases from V and 7 bases from J, leaving 18 bases between. The CDR3 length is 15 residues. The germline V gene has CDR1 MNHEY and CDR2 SMNVEV (reference sequence). The CDR3 coding sequence is TGTGCCAGCAGTCCTGGGACCCAGGGGTTGCAGCCCCAGCATTTT. Translation: CASSPGTQGLQPQHF.

This clonotype was seen ten or more times. CDR3 nucleotides: TGTGCCAGCAGCTTAGCGCCGGGCTCCACAGATACGCAGTATTTT. As protein: CASSLAPGSTDTQYF. This rearrangement joins TRBV7-2 to TRBJ2-3; D is ambiguous. The CDR3 totals 15 residues. Trimming left V 0 bases short and J 2 bases short, with 9 bases between. Germline V CDR1 and CDR2: SGHTA, FQGNSA.

The sample holds many counts of this clonotype. CDR3 region: CASSQGALAGGQGDTQYF. CDR3 in DNA: TGTGCCAGCAGCCAAGGAGCACTAGCGGGGGGACAGGGAGATACGCAGTATTTT. The V call is TRBV4-2, the J call TRBJ2-3; the match to TRBD2 covers 12 bases. The CDR3 totals 18 residues. Germline V gene lookup returns CDR1 LGHNA and CDR2 YNFKEQ. V shed 1 base and J 5 bases; nucleotides not matched to a gene: 10.